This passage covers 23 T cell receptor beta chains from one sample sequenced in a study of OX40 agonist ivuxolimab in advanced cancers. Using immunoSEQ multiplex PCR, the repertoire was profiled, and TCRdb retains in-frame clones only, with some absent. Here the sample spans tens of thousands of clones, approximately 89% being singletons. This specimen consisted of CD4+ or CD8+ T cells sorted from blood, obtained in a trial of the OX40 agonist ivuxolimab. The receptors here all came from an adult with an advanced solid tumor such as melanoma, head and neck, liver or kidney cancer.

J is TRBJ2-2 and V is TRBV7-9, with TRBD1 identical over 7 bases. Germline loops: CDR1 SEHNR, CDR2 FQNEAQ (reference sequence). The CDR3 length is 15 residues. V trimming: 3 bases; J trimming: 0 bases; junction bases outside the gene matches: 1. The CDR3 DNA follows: TGTGCCAGCAGCTTCGGGACAGCGAACACCGGGGAGCTGTTTTTT. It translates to CASSFGTANTGELFF.

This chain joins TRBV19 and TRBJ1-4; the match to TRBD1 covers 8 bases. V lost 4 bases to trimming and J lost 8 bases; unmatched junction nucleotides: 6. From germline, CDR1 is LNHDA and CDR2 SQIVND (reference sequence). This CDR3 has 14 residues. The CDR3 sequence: CASSTTGVGEKLFF. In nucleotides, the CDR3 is TGTGCCAGTAGTACGACAGGGGTCGGCGAAAAACTGTTTTTT. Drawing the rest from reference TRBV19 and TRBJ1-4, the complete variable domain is DGGITQSPKYLFRKEGQNVTLSCEQNLNHDAMYWYRQDPGQGLRLIYYSQIVNDFQKGDIAEGYSVSREKKESFPLTVTSAQKNPTAFYLCASSTTGVGEKLFFGSGTQLSVL.

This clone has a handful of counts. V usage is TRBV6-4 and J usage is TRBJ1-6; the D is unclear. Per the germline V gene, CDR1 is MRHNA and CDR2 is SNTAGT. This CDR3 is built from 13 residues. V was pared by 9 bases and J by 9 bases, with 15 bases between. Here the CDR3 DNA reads TGTGCCAGTGGGGTCTCCGGTGCTTCACCCCTCCACTTT. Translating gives CASGVSGASPLHF.

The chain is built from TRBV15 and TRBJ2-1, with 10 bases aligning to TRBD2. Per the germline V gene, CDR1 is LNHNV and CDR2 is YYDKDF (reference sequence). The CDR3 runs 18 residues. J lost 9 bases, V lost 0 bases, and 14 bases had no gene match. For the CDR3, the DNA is TGTGCCACCAGCAGAGATCTGGCTAGCGGGAGAACATTGGCTGAGCAGTTCTTC. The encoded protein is CATSRDLASGRTLAEQFF.

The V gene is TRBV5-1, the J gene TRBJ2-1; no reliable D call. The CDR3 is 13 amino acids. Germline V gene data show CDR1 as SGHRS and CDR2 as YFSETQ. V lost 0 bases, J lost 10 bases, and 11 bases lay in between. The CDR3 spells CASSLEGLREQFF. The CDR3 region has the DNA TGCGCCAGCAGCTTGGAGGGCCTGAGAGAGCAGTTCTTC. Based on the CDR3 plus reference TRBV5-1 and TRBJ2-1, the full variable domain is KAGVTQTPRYLIKTRGQQVTLSCSPISGHRSVSWYQQTPGQGLQFLFEYFSETQRNKGNFPGRFSGRQFSNSRSEMNVSTLELGDSALYLCASSLEGLREQFFGPGTRLTVL.

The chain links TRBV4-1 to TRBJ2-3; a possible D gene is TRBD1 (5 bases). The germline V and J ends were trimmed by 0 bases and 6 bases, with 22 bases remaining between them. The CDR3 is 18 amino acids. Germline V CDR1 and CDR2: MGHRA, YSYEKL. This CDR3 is CASSQDGARSSLGDTQYF. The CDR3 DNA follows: TGCGCCAGCAGCCAAGATGGGGCTAGATCTTCCCTCGGGGATACGCAGTATTTT.

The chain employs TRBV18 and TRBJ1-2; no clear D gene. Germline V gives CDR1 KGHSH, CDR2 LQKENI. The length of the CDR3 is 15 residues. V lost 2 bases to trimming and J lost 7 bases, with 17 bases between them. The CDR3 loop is CASSPTGGTISGYTF. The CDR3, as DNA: TGTGCCAGCTCACCAACTGGAGGTACTATCTCTGGCTACACCTTC.

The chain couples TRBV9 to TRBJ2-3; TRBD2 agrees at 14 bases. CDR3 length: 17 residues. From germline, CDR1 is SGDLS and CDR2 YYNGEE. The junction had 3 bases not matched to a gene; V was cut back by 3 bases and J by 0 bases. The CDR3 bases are TGTGCCAGCAGCGGGACTAGCGGGGGGCCCAGCACAGATACGCAGTATTTT. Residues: CASSGTSGGPSTDTQYF.

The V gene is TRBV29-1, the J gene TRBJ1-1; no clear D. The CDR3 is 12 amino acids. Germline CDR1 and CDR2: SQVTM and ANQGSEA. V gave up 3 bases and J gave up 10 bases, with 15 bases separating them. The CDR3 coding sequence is TGCAGCGTTGACTCCCGGGTGTCGGGAGCTTTCTTT. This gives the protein CSVDSRVSGAFF.

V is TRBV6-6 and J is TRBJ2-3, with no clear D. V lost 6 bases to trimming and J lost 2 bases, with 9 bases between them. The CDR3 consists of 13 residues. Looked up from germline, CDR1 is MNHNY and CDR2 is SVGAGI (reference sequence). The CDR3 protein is CASSPFATDTQYF. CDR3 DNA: TGTGCCAGCAGCCCATTTGCCACAGATACGCAGTATTTT.

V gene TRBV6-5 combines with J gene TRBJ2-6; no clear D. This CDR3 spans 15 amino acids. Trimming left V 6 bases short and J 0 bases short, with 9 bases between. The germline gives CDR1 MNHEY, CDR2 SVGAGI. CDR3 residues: CASRYTPSGANVLTF. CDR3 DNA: TGTGCCAGCAGGTATACCCCCTCTGGGGCCAACGTCCTGACTTTC.

The CDR3 nucleotides read TGTGCCAGCAGCTTGAGGCCCGGGTACAGCAATGAGCAGTTCTTC. It yields the protein CASSLRPGYSNEQFF. The J gene is TRBJ2-1, the V gene TRBV5-6; the D is unclear. From germline, CDR1 is SGHDT and CDR2 YYEEEE. The CDR3 has 15 amino acids. The V end lost 1 base, the J end lost 6 bases, and 14 bases lay between the germline ends.

DNA for the CDR3: TGTGCCAGCAGCCCAACGGACAGGGTCCTCAGTGGGCAGTATTTT. This sequence encodes CASSPTDRVLSGQYF. The chain couples TRBV7-3 to TRBJ2-3; TRBD1 matches 8 bases. From germline, CDR1 is SGHTA and CDR2 FQGTGA. CDR3 length: 15 amino acids. Trimming removed 5 bases from V and 11 bases from J; junction bases left unmatched: 15.

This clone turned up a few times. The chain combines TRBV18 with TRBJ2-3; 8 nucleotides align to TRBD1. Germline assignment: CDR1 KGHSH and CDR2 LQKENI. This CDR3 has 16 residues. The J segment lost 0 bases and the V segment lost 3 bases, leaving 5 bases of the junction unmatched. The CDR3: CASSPLTGASTDTQYF. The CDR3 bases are TGTGCCAGCTCACCTCTGACAGGGGCTAGCACAGATACGCAGTATTTT.

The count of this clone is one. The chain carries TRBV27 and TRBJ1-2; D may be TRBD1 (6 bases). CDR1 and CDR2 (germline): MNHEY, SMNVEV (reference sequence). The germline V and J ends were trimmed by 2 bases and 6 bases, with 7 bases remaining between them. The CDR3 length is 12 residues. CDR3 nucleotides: TGTGCCAGCAGTTTACAGGGGAATGGCTACACCTTC. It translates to CASSLQGNGYTF.

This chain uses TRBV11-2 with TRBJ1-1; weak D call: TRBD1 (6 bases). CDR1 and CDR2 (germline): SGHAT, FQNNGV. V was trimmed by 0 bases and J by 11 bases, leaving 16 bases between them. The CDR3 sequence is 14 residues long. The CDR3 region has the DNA TGTGCCAGCAGCTTAGAGAGGCAGGGGATTGAGGCTTTCTTT. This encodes CASSLERQGIEAFF.

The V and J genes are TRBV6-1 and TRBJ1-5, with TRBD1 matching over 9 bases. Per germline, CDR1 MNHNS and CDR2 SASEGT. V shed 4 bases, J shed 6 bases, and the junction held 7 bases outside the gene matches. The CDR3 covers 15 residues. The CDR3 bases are TGTGCCAGCAGTGCAACGGACAGGGGCGGTCAGCCCCAGCATTTT. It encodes CASSATDRGGQPQHF.

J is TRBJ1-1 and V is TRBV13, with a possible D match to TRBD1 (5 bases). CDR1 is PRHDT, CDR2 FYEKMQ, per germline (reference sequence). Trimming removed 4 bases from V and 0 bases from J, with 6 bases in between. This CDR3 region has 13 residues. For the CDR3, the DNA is TGTGCCAGCAGCTCAGGGTTGAACACTGAAGCTTTCTTT. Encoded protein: CASSSGLNTEAFF.

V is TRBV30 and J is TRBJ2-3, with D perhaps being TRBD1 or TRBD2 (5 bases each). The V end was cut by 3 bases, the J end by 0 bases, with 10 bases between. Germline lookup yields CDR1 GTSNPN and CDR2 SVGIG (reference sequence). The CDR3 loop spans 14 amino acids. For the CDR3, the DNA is TGTGCCTGGAGCGGGACGTCTAGCACAGATACGCAGTATTTT. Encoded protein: CAWSGTSSTDTQYF.

In nucleotides, the CDR3 is TGCAGCGTTGATATGGACTCTGGAAACACCATATATTTT. Protein product: CSVDMDSGNTIYF. The chain is built from TRBV29-1 and TRBJ1-3; unclear D gene. The CDR3 sequence is 13 residues long. Germline V gives CDR1 SQVTM, CDR2 ANQGSEA. V was clipped by 3 bases and J by 0 bases, with 6 bases between them.

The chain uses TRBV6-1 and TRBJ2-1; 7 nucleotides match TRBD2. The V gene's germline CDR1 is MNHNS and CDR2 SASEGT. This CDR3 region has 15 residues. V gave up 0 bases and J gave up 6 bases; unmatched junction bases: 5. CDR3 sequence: CASSEAGGGANEQFF. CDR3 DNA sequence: TGTGCCAGCAGTGAAGCGGGGGGGGGAGCCAATGAGCAGTTCTTC.

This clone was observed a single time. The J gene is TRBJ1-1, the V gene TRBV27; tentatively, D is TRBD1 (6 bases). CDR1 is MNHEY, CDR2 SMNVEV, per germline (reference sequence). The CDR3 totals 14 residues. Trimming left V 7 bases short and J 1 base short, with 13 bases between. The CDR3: CASIQQGGNTEAFF. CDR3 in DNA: TGTGCCAGCATCCAACAGGGTGGGAACACTGAAGCTTTCTTT.

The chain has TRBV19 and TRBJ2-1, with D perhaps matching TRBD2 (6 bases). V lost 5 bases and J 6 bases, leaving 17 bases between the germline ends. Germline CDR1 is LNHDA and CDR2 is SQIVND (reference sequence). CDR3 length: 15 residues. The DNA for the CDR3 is TGTGCCAGTAGTCGTGACTTCTTCGGGGGCAATGAGCAGTTCTTC. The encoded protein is CASSRDFFGGNEQFF.